These 8 T cell receptor beta chains originate from one sample sequenced in a study of blood T cell repertoires in COVID-19. Sequencing was performed with immunoSEQ multiplex PCR; in TCRdb, only in-frame clones are kept and a portion is missing. The sample includes hundreds of thousands of clones, just under 90% of them seen just once. Sequencing was done on a sample of PBMCs or T cells enriched from blood (not recorded which). All receptors come from a man aged 45-65 years who had been exposed to COVID-19.

The chain is built from TRBV5-1 and TRBJ2-5, with D unclear. The germline V and J ends were trimmed by 0 bases and 5 bases, with 14 bases remaining between them. The CDR3 is 15 residues long. Germline V gives CDR1 SGHRS, CDR2 YFSETQ. CDR3 in DNA: TGCGCCAGCAGCTTGGGTGTCTCGTACACGGAGACCCAGTACTTC. Translated, it gives CASSLGVSYTETQYF.

The chain recombines TRBV9 with TRBJ2-7; 7 bases agree with TRBD2. CDR3 length: 16 residues. V shed 4 bases and J 2 bases; nucleotides not matched to a gene: 12. Germline assignment: CDR1 SGDLS and CDR2 YYNGEE. CDR3 in DNA: TGTGCCAGCAGCACCCAACGGGAGGTCCCAACCTACGAGCAGTACTTC. Protein sequence: CASSTQREVPTYEQYF.

CDR3 protein: CSATTGTSMYF. The CDR3 DNA reads as TGCAGTGCTACGACCGGGACTAGCATGTACTTC. The chain is built from TRBV20-1 and TRBJ2-7, with 9 positions matching TRBD2. Looked up from germline, CDR1 is DFQATT and CDR2 is SNEGSKA (reference sequence). The junction had 7 bases not matched to a gene; V was cut back by 4 bases and J by 12 bases. The length of the CDR3 is 11 residues.

V gene TRBV9 combines with J gene TRBJ1-1; D possibly corresponds to TRBD1 (6 bases). This CDR3 spans 16 amino acids. In germline, CDR1 is SGDLS, CDR2 YYNGEE. The V gene lost 0 bases and the J gene lost 4 bases, with 16 bases spanning the gap. The CDR3 region has the DNA TGTGCCAGCAGCGTAGCTTTCCAGGGGCCGGGCACTGAAGCTTTCTTT. Amino acids: CASSVAFQGPGTEAFF. Complete variable domain (other parts from reference TRBV9 and TRBJ1-1): DSGVTQTPKHLITATGQRVTLRCSPRSGDLSVYWYQQSLDQGLQFLIQYYNGEERAKGNILERFSAQQFPDLHSELNLSSLELGDSALYFCASSVAFQGPGTEAFFGQGTRLTVV.

The chain uses TRBV18 and TRBJ2-7, with D possibly being TRBD1 (6 bases). The germline V gene has CDR1 KGHSH and CDR2 LQKENI. The V end lost 6 bases, the J end lost 3 bases, and 12 bases lay between the germline ends. CDR3 length equals 13 residues. CDR3 region: CASSPAGDYEQYV. Here the CDR3 DNA reads TGTGCCAGCTCCCCAGCAGGGGACTACGAGCAGTACGTC.

This chain uses TRBV28 with TRBJ1-4; D is unclear. The CDR3 spans 13 residues. Germline CDR1 and CDR2: MDHEN and SYDVKM. Trimming took 3 bases from V and 8 from J, leaving 10 bases between them. CDR3 in amino acids: CASSFAVREKLFF. As DNA, the CDR3 is TGTGCCAGCAGTTTTGCGGTACGAGAAAAACTGTTTTTT.

About this clone itself: Germline is not matched at one junction end, which may reflect a read error. The rearrangement joins TRBV19 to TRBJ2-1; 14 bases match TRBD2. Germline assignment: CDR1 LNHDA and CDR2 SQIVND (reference sequence). The CDR3 is made up of 13 amino acids. The CDR3 DNA sequence: TGTGCCAGTAGTACGACAGGGACTAGCGGGGGAATCTTC. Translation gives CASSTTGTSGGIF. Complete variable domain (other parts from reference TRBV19 and TRBJ2-1): DGGITQSPKYLFRKEGQNVTLSCEQNLNHDAMYWYRQDPGQGLRLIYYSQIVNDFQKGDIAEGYSVSREKKESFPLTVTSAQKNPTAFYLCASSTTGTSGGIFGPGTRLTVL.

The chain joins TRBV9 to TRBJ2-2; no firm D call. V lost 0 bases and J 4 bases, leaving 4 bases between the germline ends. The CDR3 covers 13 residues. Germline assignment: CDR1 SGDLS and CDR2 YYNGEE. The CDR3, as DNA: TGTGCCAGCAGCGTAGCTCGCACCGGGGAGCTGTTTTTT. It specifies CASSVARTGELFF. Looking up the rest from reference TRBV9 and TRBJ2-2 gives the full variable domain: DSGVTQTPKHLITATGQRVTLRCSPRSGDLSVYWYQQSLDQGLQFLIQYYNGEERAKGNILERFSAQQFPDLHSELNLSSLELGDSALYFCASSVARTGELFFGEGSRLTVL.